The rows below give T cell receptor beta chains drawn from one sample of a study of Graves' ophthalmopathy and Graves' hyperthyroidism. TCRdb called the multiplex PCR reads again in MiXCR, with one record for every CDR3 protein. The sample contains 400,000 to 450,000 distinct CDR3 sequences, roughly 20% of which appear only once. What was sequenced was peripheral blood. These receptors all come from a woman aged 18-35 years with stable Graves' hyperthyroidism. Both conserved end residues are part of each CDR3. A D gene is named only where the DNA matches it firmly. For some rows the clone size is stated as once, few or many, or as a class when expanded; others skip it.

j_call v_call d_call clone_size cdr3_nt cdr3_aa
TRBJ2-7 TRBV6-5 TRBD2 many TGTGCCAGCAGTTACGTGCTACTAGCGGGAGGCGGGGAGCAGTACTTC CASSYVLLAGGGEQYF
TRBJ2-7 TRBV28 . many TGTGCCAGCAGCCTAATAGACGGCCGAGGGGACTTC CASSLIDGRGDF
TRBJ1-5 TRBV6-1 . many TGTGCCAGCAGTGAAGTGTTGGCTCTTAGGAATCAGCCCCAGCATTTT CASSEVLALRNQPQHF
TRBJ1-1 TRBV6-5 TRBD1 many TGTGCCAGCAGTTACCCGGGACAGATTGAAGCTTTCTTT CASSYPGQIEAFF
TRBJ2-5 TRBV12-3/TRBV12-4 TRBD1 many TGTGCCAGCAGATCCGATACAGGGGGCGATTCAGAGACCCAGTACTTC CASRSDTGGDSETQYF
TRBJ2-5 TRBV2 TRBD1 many TGTGCCAGCAGCCTCGGGACAGAAAAAGAGACCCAGTACTTC CASSLGTEKETQYF
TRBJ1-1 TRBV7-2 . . TGTGCCAGCAGCTCCGGAACCCAAGCTTTCTTT CASSSGTQAFF
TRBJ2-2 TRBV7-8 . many TGTGCCAGCAGCGCGGTCCGGGGTACCGGGGAGCTGTTTTTT CASSAVRGTGELFF
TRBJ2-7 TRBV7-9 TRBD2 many TGTGCCAGCAGCGCGGGAGCGCTTTACGAGCAGTACTTC CASSAGALYEQYF
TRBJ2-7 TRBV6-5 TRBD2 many TGTGCCAGCAGTTACTCTTGGACTAGCGGGAGCGCCTACGAGCAGTACTTC CASSYSWTSGSAYEQYF
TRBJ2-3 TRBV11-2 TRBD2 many TGTGCCAGCAGCTTAGAAGGGCTAGCGGGGGATACGCAGTATTTT CASSLEGLAGDTQYF
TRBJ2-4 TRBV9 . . . CASSVASGSPLAKNIKYF
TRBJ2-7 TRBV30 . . TGTGCCTGGGGTGCTAACGGCGAGCAGTACTTC CAWGANGEQYF
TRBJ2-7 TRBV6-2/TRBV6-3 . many TGTGCCAGCAAGGGGATCGTCTCGGGGGGCCGCTCCTACGAGCAGTACTTC CASKGIVSGGRSYEQYF
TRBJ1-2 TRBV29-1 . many TGCAGCGCCCACGGGGTCGATTCTTCTAACTATGGCTACACCTTC CSAHGVDSSNYGYTF
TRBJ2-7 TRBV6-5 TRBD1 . TGTGCCAGCAGTTACTTCAGGGGGTCCTCCTACGAGCAGTACTTC CASSYFRGSSYEQYF
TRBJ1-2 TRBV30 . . TGTGCCTGGAGTAAGGAGACAGGCCCGTCCGGCTACACCTTC CAWSKETGPSGYTF
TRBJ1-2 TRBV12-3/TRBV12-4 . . TGTGCCAGCAGTTTGGGTGCCCTCGACTATGGCTACACCTTC CASSLGALDYGYTF
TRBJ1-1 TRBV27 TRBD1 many TGTGCCAGCAGGACAGGGGAGATAACTGAAGCTTTCTTT CASRTGEITEAFF
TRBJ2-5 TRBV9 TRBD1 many TGTGCCAGCAGCGTAGCGGGACAGTCTCAAGAGACCCAGTACTTC CASSVAGQSQETQYF
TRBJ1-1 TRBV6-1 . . TGTGCCGGTGGGAATAGGAACACTGAAGCTTTCTTT CAGGNRNTEAFF
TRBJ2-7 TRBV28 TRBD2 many TGTGCCAGCAGTGGAGGGGGACTAGCGGATCAGAGCTCCTACGAGCAGTACTTC CASSGGGLADQSSYEQYF
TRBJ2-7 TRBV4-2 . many TGTGCCAGCAGCCAAGACGTCACGCGGGGACCCTCCTACGAGCAGTACTTC CASSQDVTRGPSYEQYF
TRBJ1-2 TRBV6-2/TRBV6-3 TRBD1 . TGTGCCAGCAGTTACCCTGACAGGGGCGGTGGCTACACCTTC CASSYPDRGGGYTF
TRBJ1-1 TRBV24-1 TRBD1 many TGTGCCACCAGTGATGTGACAGGGTATGAAGCTTTCTTT CATSDVTGYEAFF
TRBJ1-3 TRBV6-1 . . TGTGCCAGCAGTATAGACAGCTCTGGAAACACCATATATTTT CASSIDSSGNTIYF
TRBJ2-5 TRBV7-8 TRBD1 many TGTGCCAGCAGCTTCCTGACAGGGGGCGCGAAGACCCAGTACTTC CASSFLTGGAKTQYF
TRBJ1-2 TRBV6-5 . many TGTGCCAGCAGTTACTCGGGGAGGCGGTCGGCCTATGGCTACACCTTC CASSYSGRRSAYGYTF
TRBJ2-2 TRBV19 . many TGTGCCAGTAGTATATGGCCGGAGGGGGGGGAGCTGTTTTTT CASSIWPEGGELFF
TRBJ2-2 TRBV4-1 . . TGCGCCAGCAGCGGGCCGGGGTCCACCGGGGAGCTGTTTTTT CASSGPGSTGELFF
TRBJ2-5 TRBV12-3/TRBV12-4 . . TGTGCCAGCAGTTTGGTTCTGTCGGGAGAGACCCAGTACTTC CASSLVLSGETQYF
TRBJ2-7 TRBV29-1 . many TGCAGCGTTGAACTCCGACGGAGCGGAGGGCAGTACTTC CSVELRRSGGQYF
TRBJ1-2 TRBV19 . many TGTGCCAGTAGTATGCAGGGGCTGGGCTATGGCTACACCTTC CASSMQGLGYGYTF
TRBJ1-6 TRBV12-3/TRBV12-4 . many TGTGCCAGCAGTTACCGGGGGGCGAGCTCCTATAATTCACCCCTCCACTTT CASSYRGASSYNSPLHF
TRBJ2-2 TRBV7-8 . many TGTGCCAGCAGCTTATTGGGTATCACCGGGGAGCTGTTTTTT CASSLLGITGELFF
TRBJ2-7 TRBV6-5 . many TGTGCCAGCAGTTACTCGAGGGACGAGCAGTACTTC CASSYSRDEQYF
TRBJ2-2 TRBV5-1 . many TGCGCCAGCAGCTTCAGCAGGGATCGAGGCACCGGGGAGCTGTTTTTT CASSFSRDRGTGELFF
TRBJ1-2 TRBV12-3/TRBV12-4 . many TGTGCCAGCAGTCCAGACACCGCATTGGACTATGGCTACACCTTC CASSPDTALDYGYTF
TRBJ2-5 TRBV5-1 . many TGCGCCAGCAGCTTTACGAGGGCAGAGACCCAGTACTTC CASSFTRAETQYF
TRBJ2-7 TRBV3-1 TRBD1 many TGTGCCAGCAGCCAAGATGTACAGGGGGACGAGCAGTACTTC CASSQDVQGDEQYF
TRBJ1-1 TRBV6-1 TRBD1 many TGTGCCAGCAGGAAGGGACAGGTCAACACTGAAGCTTTCTTT CASRKGQVNTEAFF
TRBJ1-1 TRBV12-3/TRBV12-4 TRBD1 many TGTGCCAGCAGCACAACCGACAGGGGGCGAGCTTTCTTT CASSTTDRGRAFF
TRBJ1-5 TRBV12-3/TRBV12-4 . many TGTGCCAGCAGTTTCACGGGGGGAGGTAGCAATCAGCCCCAGCATTTT CASSFTGGGSNQPQHF
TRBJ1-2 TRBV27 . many TGTGCCAGCCCTAGTCGGCGTAACTATGGCTACACCTTC CASPSRRNYGYTF
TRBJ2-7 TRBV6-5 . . TGTGCCAGCAGTTACTCCGGCAATACCTACGAGCAGTACTTC CASSYSGNTYEQYF
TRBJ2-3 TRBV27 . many TGTGCCAGCGGGCCCTTGAAACGGGAGAGCACAGATACGCAGTATTTT CASGPLKRESTDTQYF
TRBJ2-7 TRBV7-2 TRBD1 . TGTGCCAGCAGCATAGTGACAGGGGACGAGCAGTACTTC CASSIVTGDEQYF
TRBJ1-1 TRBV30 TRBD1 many TGTGCCTGGAGTCCCAGGGGGGATTTGGCTGAAGCTTTCTTT CAWSPRGDLAEAFF
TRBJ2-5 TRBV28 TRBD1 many TGTGCCAGCAGTCCTGACAGGGCGGTTTTTGTAGAGACCCAGTACTTC CASSPDRAVFVETQYF
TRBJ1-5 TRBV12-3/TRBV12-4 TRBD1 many TGTGCCAGCAGCGCACAGGGGACACTAAATCAGCCCCAGCATTTT CASSAQGTLNQPQHF
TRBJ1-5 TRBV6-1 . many TGTGCCAGCATGAGGTGGGGACTAGGCAATCAGCCCCAGCATTTT CASMRWGLGNQPQHF
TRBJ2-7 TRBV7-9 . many TGTGCCAGCAGCTTAGATTTCCGGGTCTACGAGCAGTACTTC CASSLDFRVYEQYF
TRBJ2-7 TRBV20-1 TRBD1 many TGCAGTGCTAGAACAATACGGGGACAGACCTGGGGGGAGCAGTACTTC CSARTIRGQTWGEQYF
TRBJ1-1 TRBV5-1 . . TGCGCCAGCAGAGCTTACCCGGAACTTGAAGCTTTCTTT CASRAYPELEAFF